These T cell receptor beta chains were read from a single sample in a study of immune cell composition in non-small cell lung cancer. Here immunoSEQ multiplex PCR was the method, and the copy in TCRdb shows in-frame clones only, minus some. Among 11,000 to 15,000 clones listed, over 70% were seen once. The specimen sequenced was lung tumor tissue. These receptors all come from a human donor with non-small cell lung cancer. Both conserved end residues are part of each CDR3. D genes are given only for firm matches. Part of the rows lack a size; the others show once, few, many or a class for expanded clones.

TRBV5-4,TRBJ2-7,NA,NA,TGTGCCAGCAGCATTGGCATACAGGGAGGCTTGGAGCAGTACTTC,CASSIGIQGGLEQYF
TRBV7-3,TRBJ2-7,NA,NA,TGTGCCAGCAGCTTAACGGGGGGCCGCGAGCAGTACTTC,CASSLTGGREQYF
TRBV10-3,TRBJ2-5,NA,NA,TGTGCCATCAGTGAGTCGGCCTCCGCTGGGACCCAGTACTTC,CAISESASAGTQYF
TRBV15,TRBJ1-2,NA,NA,TGTGCCACCAGCAGAGGGGAGGTTGACTACACCTTC,CATSRGEVDYTF
TRBV28,TRBJ2-2,once,TRBD1,TGTGCCAGCAATATCTTAAACTCCGGGACAGGGGGTACCGGGGAGCTGTTTTTT,CASNILNSGTGGTGELFF
TRBV28,TRBJ2-5,NA,NA,TGTGCCAGCAGGGGGGGGGCTTACCAAGAGACCCAGTACTTC,CASRGGAYQETQYF
TRBV7-8,TRBJ1-4,few,TRBD1,TGTGCCAGCAGCCGGGACAGGGGAAATGAAAAACTGTTTTTT,CASSRDRGNEKLFF
TRBV7-9,TRBJ2-7,NA,TRBD2,TGTGCCAGCAGCCCGGGACTAGCGGGGGATCTGAAGCAGTACTTC,CASSPGLAGDLKQYF
TRBV19,TRBJ2-1,once,TRBD2,TGTGCCAGTAGTATTTCAAACGCGGGAGGGGTTGAGCAGTTCTTC,CASSISNAGGVEQFF
TRBV18,TRBJ1-2,NA,NA,TGTGCCAGCTCACCAGGGGGCCTTAACTATGGCTACACCTTC,CASSPGGLNYGYTF
TRBV5-8,TRBJ2-2,NA,NA,TGTGCCAGCAGCTTGGAGCAGGCTACGAACACCGGGGAGCTGTTTTTT,CASSLEQATNTGELFF
TRBV19,TRBJ1-2,NA,TRBD1,TGTGCCAGTACCAAAAACAGGGGCGACTATGGCTACACCTTC,CASTKNRGDYGYTF
TRBV10-3,TRBJ2-3,NA,TRBD1,TGTGCCATCAGTGAGTCGAAGGGGGCGGTTACGCAGTATTTT,CAISESKGAVTQYF
TRBV7-3,TRBJ1-1,NA,NA,TGTGCCAGCAGCTTAATGGGGGCCACTGAAGCTTTCTTT,CASSLMGATEAFF
TRBV18,TRBJ2-7,NA,TRBD2,TGTGCCAGCTCACAGCAGCGGGGTGATCGGGTAGAGCAGTACTTC,CASSQQRGDRVEQYF
TRBV18,TRBJ2-2,few,NA,TGTGCCAGCTCACCACCGCGTTTAACCGGGGAGCTGTTTTTT,CASSPPRLTGELFF
TRBV9,TRBJ2-2,NA,NA,TGTGCCAGCAGCGTAGAACCCCAGGAGACCGGGGAGCTGTTTTTT,CASSVEPQETGELFF
TRBV28,TRBJ2-7,NA,NA,TGTGCCAGCAGTAAACCCCGGGACTCCACATCCGAGCAGTACTTC,CASSKPRDSTSEQYF
TRBV5-4,TRBJ2-5,NA,NA,TGTGCCAGCAGCTTGAAGGTCAGTGGGCAAGAGACCCAGTACTTC,CASSLKVSGQETQYF
TRBV16,TRBJ1-2,NA,NA,TGTGCCAGCAGCCCTACTCCGGGGGGCACCTATGGCTACACCTTC,CASSPTPGGTYGYTF
TRBV6-5,TRBJ2-4,NA,NA,TGTGCCAGCAGCCGGATCCTTAGTCTGAACATTCAGTACTTC,CASSRILSLNIQYF
TRBV2,TRBJ2-3,NA,NA,TGTGCCAGCAGTGTTCTTAGCACAGATACGCAGTATTTT,CASSVLSTDTQYF
TRBV7-3,TRBJ2-1,large,NA,TGTGCCAGCAGCTTAGGGACTCTGACTTACAATGAGCAGTTCTTC,CASSLGTLTYNEQFF
TRBV11-3,TRBJ2-7,NA,NA,TGTGCCAGCAGCTTAGAGTACGAGCAGTACTTC,CASSLEYEQYF
TRBV4-2,TRBJ2-2,NA,NA,TGTGCCAGCAGCCAAACGAGTACCGGGGAGCTGTTTTTT,CASSQTSTGELFF
TRBV6-1,TRBJ1-3,NA,NA,TGTGCCAGCAGTGAAGATAGCTCTGGAAACACCATATATTTT,CASSEDSSGNTIYF
TRBV18,TRBJ2-7,few,NA,TGTGCCAGCTCACCACTAGAGCGGGCCCGGGAATTGTACGAGCAGTACTTC,CASSPLERARELYEQYF
TRBV7-8,TRBJ2-1,once,TRBD2,TGTGCCAGCAGCACAAGGACTAGTTTAATCGTGCAGTTCTTC,CASSTRTSLIVQFF
TRBV2,TRBJ1-5,few,NA,TGTGCCAGCAGGGAGGACAGCTATAGCAATCAGCCCCAGCATTTT,CASREDSYSNQPQHF
TRBV6-6,TRBJ1-5,once,NA,TGTGCCAGCAGCCCTTTCGGGGGAGAGGGTCAGCCCCAGCATTTT,CASSPFGGEGQPQHF
TRBV29-1,TRBJ2-7,NA,TRBD2,TGCAGCGTTGTAGGACTAGGATCCTACGAGCAGTACTTC,CSVVGLGSYEQYF
TRBV5-1,TRBJ2-7,NA,NA,TGCGCCAGCAGCTTGGGGGCGCGGGTTACCTACGAGCAGTACTTC,CASSLGARVTYEQYF
TRBV7-3,TRBJ2-3,NA,NA,TGTGCCAGCAGCTTGGACTCCACAGATACGCAGTATTTT,CASSLDSTDTQYF
TRBV28,TRBJ2-1,NA,TRBD2,TGTGCCAGCAGTGGACTAGTGTTCAGCTCCTACAATGAGCAGTTCTTC,CASSGLVFSSYNEQFF
TRBV7-9,TRBJ2-3,NA,TRBD2,TGTGCCAGCAGCGGCGGGACTAGCGGATCTCGGGGGGGCACAGATACGCAGTATTTT,CASSGGTSGSRGGTDTQYF
TRBV28,TRBJ2-5,NA,NA,TGTGCCAGCAATAATCGGGTGGGCCAAGAGACCCAGTACTTC,CASNNRVGQETQYF